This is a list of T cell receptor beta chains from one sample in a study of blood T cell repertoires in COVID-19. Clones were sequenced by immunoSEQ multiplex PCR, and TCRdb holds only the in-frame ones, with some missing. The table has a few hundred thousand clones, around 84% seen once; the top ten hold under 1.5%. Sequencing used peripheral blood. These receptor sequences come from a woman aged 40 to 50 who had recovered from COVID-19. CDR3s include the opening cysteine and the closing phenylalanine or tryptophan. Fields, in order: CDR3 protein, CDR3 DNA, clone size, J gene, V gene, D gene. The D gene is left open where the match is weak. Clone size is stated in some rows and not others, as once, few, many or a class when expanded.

CASSSRTGIYEQYF	TGTGCCAGCAGCTCCCGGACAGGGATCTACGAGCAGTACTTC	-	TRBJ2-7	TRBV5-4	TRBD1
CASSPGSARGGGKTQYF	TGTGCCAGCAGCCCCGGGAGTGCGCGGGGGGGCGGTAAGACCCAGTACTTC	-	TRBJ2-5	TRBV3-1/TRBV3-2	TRBD2
CASSPTIVQGIEDEQYF	TGCGCCAGCAGCCCGACTATCGTCCAGGGGATCGAGGACGAGCAGTACTTC	-	TRBJ2-7	TRBV5-1	-
CASSPGTQNEKLFF	TGTGCCAGCAGCCCCGGGACACAGAATGAAAAACTGTTTTTT	once	TRBJ1-4	TRBV7-2	-
CASSRRGANEQFF	TGTGCCAGCAGCCGCCGCGGGGCAAATGAGCAGTTCTTC	-	TRBJ2-1	TRBV3-1/TRBV3-2	-
CASSRSTFLKPQYDEQYF	TGTGCCAGCAGTCGATCCACATTCTTAAAACCCCAATACGACGAGCAGTACTTC	-	TRBJ2-7	TRBV27	-
CAAQTGTGDSPLHF	TGTGCCGCTCAAACCGGGACAGGGGATTCACCCCTCCACTTT	-	TRBJ1-6	TRBV30	TRBD1
CSVSAPTGTQTQYF	TGCAGCGTGAGCGCTCCCACAGGGACGCAGACCCAGTACTTC	-	TRBJ2-5	TRBV29-1	-
CASRPAESNRGEAFF	TGTGCCAGCAGACCCGCCGAATCAAACAGGGGGGAAGCTTTCTTT	-	TRBJ1-1	TRBV6-6	TRBD1
CASSSGLAGGPDTQYF	TGCGCCAGCAGCTCTGGACTAGCGGGGGGCCCAGATACGCAGTATTTT	-	TRBJ2-3	TRBV5-1	TRBD2
CSASLYNEQFF	TGCAGTGCTAGTCTGTACAATGAGCAGTTCTTC	-	TRBJ2-1	TRBV20-1	-
CASSIKSNQPQHF	TGTGCCAGTAGTATTAAAAGCAATCAGCCCCAGCATTTT	-	TRBJ1-5	TRBV19	-
CASSFLGTSESPLHF	TGTGCCAGCAGCTTCCTTGGGACTTCAGAATCACCCCTCCACTTT	-	TRBJ1-6	TRBV5-5	-
CASSDGGWTGELFF	TGTGCCAGCAGTGACGGGGGTTGGACCGGGGAGCTGTTTTTT	-	TRBJ2-2	TRBV25-1	-
CASSPVGGSGANVLTF	TGTGCCAGCTCCCCAGTGGGGGGCTCTGGGGCCAACGTCCTGACTTTC	-	TRBJ2-6	TRBV7-9	-
CASSPSWGRTYEQYF	TGTGCCAGCAGCCCCTCATGGGGGCGAACCTACGAGCAGTACTTC	-	TRBJ2-7	TRBV28	-
CASTLGTSGGADTQYF	TGTGCCAGCACCCTAGGGACTAGCGGGGGGGCCGATACGCAGTATTTT	-	TRBJ2-3	TRBV2	TRBD2
CASSATGGSNQPQHF	TGTGCCAGTAGTGCGACAGGGGGATCGAATCAGCCCCAGCATTTT	-	TRBJ1-5	TRBV19	TRBD1
CASSYESGVNTEAFF	TGTGCCAGCAGTTACGAGAGTGGTGTGAACACTGAAGCTTTCTTT	once	TRBJ1-1	TRBV6-5	-
CATKNTEAFF	TGTGCCACCAAGAACACTGAAGCTTTCTTT	-	TRBJ1-1	TRBV19	-
CASSSEGGDYNEQFF	TGTGCCAGCAGCTCGGAGGGGGGGGACTACAATGAGCAGTTCTTC	-	TRBJ2-1	TRBV5-4	-
CASKQDSGASNTGELFF	TGTGCCAGCAAACAAGACAGTGGGGCCTCGAACACCGGGGAGCTGTTTTTT	-	TRBJ2-2	TRBV7-3	-
CASSLVGANVLTF	TGTGCCAGCAGCTTGGTAGGGGCCAACGTCCTGACTTTC	-	TRBJ2-6	TRBV5-6	-
CATSGYSWEQFF	TGTGCCACCAGTGGTTACAGTTGGGAGCAGTTCTTC	-	TRBJ2-1	TRBV24-1	-
CASSFSGEPSNEQFF	TGTGCCAGTAGTTTTAGCGGGGAGCCATCCAATGAGCAGTTCTTC	-	TRBJ2-1	TRBV19	TRBD2
CASSQDNRYGYTF	TGCGCCAGCAGCCAGGACAACCGCTATGGCTACACCTTC	-	TRBJ1-2	TRBV10-2	-
CASSPGQSNEKLFF	TGTGCCAGCTCACCGGGACAGTCCAATGAAAAACTGTTTTTT	-	TRBJ1-4	TRBV18	TRBD1
CASSLGRELNTIYF	TGTGCCAGCAGCTTAGGACGGGAGTTGAACACCATATATTTT	-	TRBJ1-3	TRBV7-2	-
CASSPAGQGYEQYF	TGTGCCAGCTCACCTGCGGGACAGGGCTACGAGCAGTACTTC	-	TRBJ2-7	TRBV18	TRBD1
CASSLPGTGFHEQYF	TGTGCCAGCAGCCTCCCCGGGACAGGGTTCCACGAGCAGTACTTC	-	TRBJ2-7	TRBV28	TRBD1
CASSLVGRGVNQPQHF	TGTGCCAGCAGTTTAGTAGGGAGGGGGGTCAATCAGCCCCAGCATTTT	-	TRBJ1-5	TRBV28	-
CASSPRTEAFF	TGTGCCAGCAGCCCCCGCACTGAAGCTTTCTTT	-	TRBJ1-1	TRBV11-2	-
CASSHLLRDTEAFF	TGTGCCAGCAGCCATTTGTTGAGGGACACTGAAGCTTTCTTT	-	TRBJ1-1	TRBV16	-
CASSLAPQGLGETQYF	TGTGCCAGCAGCTTAGCCCCTCAGGGACTAGGGGAGACCCAGTACTTC	-	TRBJ2-5	TRBV7-3	TRBD2
CASFSGQNYNSPLHF	TGTGCCAGTTTCTCAGGACAGAACTATAATTCACCCCTCCACTTT	-	TRBJ1-6	TRBV28	-
CASSGRGSGGQNTGELFF	TGTGCCAGCAGCGGGAGGGGTAGCGGGGGGCAGAACACCGGGGAGCTGTTTTTT	-	TRBJ2-2	TRBV11-2	TRBD2
CASSEGRGAFEAFF	TGTGCCAGCAGTGAGGGTCGGGGGGCTTTTGAAGCTTTCTTT	-	TRBJ1-1	TRBV2	-
CASSLSDRSYEQYF	TGTGCCAGCAGCTTAAGTGACAGGTCCTACGAGCAGTACTTC	once	TRBJ2-7	TRBV7-2	-